The clone carrying this T cell receptor beta chain was seen repeatedly, ten times or more. Its antigen remains unidentified. This sample is part of a study of read filtering for tumor transcriptome and immune sequencing. From approximately 400 ng of RNA, a library with molecular barcoded alpha/delta and beta/gamma adaptors was made. Each CDR3 protein is one row after TCRdb ran MiXCR on the reads. The sample yields 35,000 to 40,000 distinct CDR3 sequences, about 15% seen once. This CDR3 is built from 13 residues. Trimming took 0 bases from V and 6 from J, leaving 12 bases between them. CDR1 is DFQATT, CDR2 SNEGSKA, per germline (reference sequence). General study results and limits: Single-read clonotypes: 80% to 90% of IR-seq clonotypes (around 3.5% of reads), roughly 70% of RNA-seq clonotypes (44.6% of reads).

V and J are TRBV20-1 and TRBJ2-7; D is undetermined. This clonotype was sampled from a donor at least 40 years old with multiple myeloma. Sequencing used a population of CD138-negative cells sorted from bone marrow. CDR3 nucleotides: TGCAGTGCTAGAGATTACGCAGAAGCCGAGCAGTACTTC. Protein product: CSARDYAEAEQYF.